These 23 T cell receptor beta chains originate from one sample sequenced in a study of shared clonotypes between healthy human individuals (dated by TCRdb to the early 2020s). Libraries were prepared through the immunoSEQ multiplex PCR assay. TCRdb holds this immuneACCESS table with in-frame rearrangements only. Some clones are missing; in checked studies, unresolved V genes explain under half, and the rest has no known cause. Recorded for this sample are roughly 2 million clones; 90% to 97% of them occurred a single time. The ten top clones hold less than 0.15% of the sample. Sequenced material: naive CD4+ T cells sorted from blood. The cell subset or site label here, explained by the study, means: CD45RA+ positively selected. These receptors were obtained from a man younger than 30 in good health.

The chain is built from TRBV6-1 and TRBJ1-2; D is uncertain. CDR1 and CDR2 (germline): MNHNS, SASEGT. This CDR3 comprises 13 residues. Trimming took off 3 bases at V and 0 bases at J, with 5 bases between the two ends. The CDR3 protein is CASSEISNYGYTF. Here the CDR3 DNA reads TGTGCCAGCAGTGAGATTTCTAACTATGGCTACACCTTC.

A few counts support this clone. The CDR3: CASSPGSQGSGNTIYF. Written as DNA, the CDR3 is TGTGCCAGCTCACCGGGGAGCCAAGGCTCTGGAAACACCATATATTTT. This chain joins TRBV18 and TRBJ1-3; no clear D gene. The CDR3 covers 16 residues. Trimming stripped 3 bases from V and 0 bases from J, with 12 bases between. Germline V lookup: CDR1 KGHSH, CDR2 LQKENI.

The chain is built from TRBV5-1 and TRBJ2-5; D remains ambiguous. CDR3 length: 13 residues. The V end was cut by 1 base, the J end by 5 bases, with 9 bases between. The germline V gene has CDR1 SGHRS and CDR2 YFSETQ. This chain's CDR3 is CASSLPLSETQYF. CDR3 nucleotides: TGCGCCAGCAGCTTGCCCCTGAGCGAGACCCAGTACTTC.

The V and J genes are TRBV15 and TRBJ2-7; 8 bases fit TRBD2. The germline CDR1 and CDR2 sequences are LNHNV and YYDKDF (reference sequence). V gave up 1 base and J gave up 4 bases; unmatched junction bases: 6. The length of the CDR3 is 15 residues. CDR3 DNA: TGTGCCACCAGCAGAGCCAGCGGGGGTAGTTACGAGCAGTACTTC. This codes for CATSRASGGSYEQYF.

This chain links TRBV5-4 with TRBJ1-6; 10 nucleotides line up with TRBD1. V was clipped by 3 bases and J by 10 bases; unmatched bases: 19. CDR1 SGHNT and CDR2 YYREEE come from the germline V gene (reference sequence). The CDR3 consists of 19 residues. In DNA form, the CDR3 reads TGTGCCAGCAGCTATTTAGGAGGGACAGGGGACAGTGGTAGCTCACCCCTCCACTTT. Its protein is CASSYLGGTGDSGSSPLHF.

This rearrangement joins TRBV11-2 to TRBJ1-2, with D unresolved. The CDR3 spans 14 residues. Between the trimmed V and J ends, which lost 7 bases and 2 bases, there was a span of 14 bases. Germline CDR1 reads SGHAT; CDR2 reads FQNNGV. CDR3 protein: CASTPGLQNYGYTF. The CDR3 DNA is TGTGCCAGCACCCCAGGCCTCCAGAACTATGGCTACACCTTC.

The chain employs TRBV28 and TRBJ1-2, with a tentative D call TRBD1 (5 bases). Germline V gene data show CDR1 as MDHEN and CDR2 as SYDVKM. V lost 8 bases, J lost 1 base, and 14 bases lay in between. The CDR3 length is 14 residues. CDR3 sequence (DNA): TGTGCCAGCGGGGAGGACATCCTTAACTATGGCTACACCTTC. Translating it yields CASGEDILNYGYTF.

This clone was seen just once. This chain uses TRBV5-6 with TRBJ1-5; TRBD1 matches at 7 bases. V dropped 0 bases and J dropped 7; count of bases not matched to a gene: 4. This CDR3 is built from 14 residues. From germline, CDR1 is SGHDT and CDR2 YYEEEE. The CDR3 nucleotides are TGTGCCAGCAGCTTGGCACAGGGGTTCCAGCCCCAGCATTTT. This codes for CASSLAQGFQPQHF.

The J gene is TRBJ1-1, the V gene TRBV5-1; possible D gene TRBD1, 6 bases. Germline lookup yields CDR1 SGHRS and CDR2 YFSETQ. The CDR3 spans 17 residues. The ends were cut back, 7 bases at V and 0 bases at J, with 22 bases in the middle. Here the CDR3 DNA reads TGCGCCAGCTCCTTGGCCCCAACAGGGCTTATGAACACTGAAGCTTTCTTT. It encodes CASSLAPTGLMNTEAFF. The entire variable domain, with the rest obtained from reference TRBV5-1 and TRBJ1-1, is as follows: KAGVTQTPRYLIKTRGQQVTLSCSPISGHRSVSWYQQTPGQGLQFLFEYFSETQRNKGNFPGRFSGRQFSNSRSEMNVSTLELGDSALYLCASSLAPTGLMNTEAFFGQGTRLTVV.

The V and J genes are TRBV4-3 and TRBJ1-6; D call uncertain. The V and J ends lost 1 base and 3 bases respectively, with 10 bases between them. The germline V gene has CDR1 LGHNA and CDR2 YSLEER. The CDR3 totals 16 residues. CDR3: CASSQVRQDYNSPLHF. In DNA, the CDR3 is TGCGCCAGCAGCCAAGTAAGGCAGGACTATAATTCACCCCTCCACTTT.

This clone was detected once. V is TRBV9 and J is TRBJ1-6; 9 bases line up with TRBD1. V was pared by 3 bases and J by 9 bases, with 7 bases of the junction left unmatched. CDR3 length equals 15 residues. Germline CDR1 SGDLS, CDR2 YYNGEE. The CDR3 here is CASSASGQGSSPLHF. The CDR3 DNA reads TGTGCCAGCAGCGCCTCGGGACAGGGTAGTTCACCCCTCCACTTT.

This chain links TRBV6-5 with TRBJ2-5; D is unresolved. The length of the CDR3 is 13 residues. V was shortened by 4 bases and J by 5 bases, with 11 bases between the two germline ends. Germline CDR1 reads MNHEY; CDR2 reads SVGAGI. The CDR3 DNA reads TGTGCCAGCAGTTCCCCTAAGCTGGAGACCCAGTACTTC. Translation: CASSSPKLETQYF.

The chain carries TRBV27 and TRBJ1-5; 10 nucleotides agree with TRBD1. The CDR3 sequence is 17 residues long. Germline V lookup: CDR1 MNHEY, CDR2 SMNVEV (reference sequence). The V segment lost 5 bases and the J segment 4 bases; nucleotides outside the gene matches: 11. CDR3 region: CASSLWTGGGPNQPQHF. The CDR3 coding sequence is TGTGCCAGCAGTCTTTGGACAGGGGGAGGCCCAAATCAGCCCCAGCATTTT.

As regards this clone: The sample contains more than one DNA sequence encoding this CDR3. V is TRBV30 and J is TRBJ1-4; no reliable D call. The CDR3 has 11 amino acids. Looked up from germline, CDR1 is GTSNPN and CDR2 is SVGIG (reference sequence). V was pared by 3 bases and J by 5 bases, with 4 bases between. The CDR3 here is CAWSVNEKLFF. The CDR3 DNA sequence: TGTGCCTGGAGCGTAAATGAAAAACTGTTTTTT. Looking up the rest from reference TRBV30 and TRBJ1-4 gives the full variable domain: SQTIHQWPATLVQPVGSPLSLECTVEGTSNPNLYWYRQAAGRGLQLLFYSVGIGQISSEVPQNLSASRPQDRQFILSSKKLLLSDSGFYLCAWSVNEKLFFGSGTQLSVL.

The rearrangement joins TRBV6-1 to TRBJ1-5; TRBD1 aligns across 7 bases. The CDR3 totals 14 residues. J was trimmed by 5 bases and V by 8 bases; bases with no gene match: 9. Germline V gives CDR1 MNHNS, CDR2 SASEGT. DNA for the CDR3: TGTGCCAGCCAATTGACAGGGACTTATCAGCCCCAGCATTTT. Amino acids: CASQLTGTYQPQHF.

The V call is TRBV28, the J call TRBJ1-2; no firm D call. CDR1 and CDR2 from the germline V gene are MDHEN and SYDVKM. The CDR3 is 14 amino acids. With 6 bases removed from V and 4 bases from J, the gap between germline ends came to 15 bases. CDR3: CASSLSSAFYGYTF. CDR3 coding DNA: TGTGCCAGCAGCCTCTCCTCGGCCTTCTATGGCTACACCTTC.

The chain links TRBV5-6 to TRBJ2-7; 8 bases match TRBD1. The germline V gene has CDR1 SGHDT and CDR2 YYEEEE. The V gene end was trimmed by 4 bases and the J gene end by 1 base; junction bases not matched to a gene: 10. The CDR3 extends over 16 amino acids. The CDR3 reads CASSGRRQGRSYEQYF. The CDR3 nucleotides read TGTGCCAGCAGCGGGCGAAGACAGGGGCGATCCTACGAGCAGTACTTC.

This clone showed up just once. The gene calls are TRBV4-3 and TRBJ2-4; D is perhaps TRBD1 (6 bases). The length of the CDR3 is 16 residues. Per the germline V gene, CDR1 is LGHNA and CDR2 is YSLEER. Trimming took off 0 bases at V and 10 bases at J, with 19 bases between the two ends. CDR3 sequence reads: CASSQDFGQPYVIQYF. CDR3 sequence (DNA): TGCGCCAGCAGCCAAGATTTCGGACAGCCCTACGTAATTCAGTACTTC.

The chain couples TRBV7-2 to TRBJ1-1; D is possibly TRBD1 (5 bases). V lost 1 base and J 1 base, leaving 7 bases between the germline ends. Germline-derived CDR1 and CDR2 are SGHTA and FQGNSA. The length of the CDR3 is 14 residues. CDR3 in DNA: TGTGCCAGCAGCTTAGAAAGGGGGAACACTGAAGCTTTCTTT. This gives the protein CASSLERGNTEAFF.

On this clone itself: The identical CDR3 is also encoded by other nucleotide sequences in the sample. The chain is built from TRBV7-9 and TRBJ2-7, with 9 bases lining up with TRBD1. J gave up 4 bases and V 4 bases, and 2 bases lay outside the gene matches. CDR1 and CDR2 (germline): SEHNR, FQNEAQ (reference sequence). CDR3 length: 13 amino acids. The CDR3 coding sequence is TGTGCCAGCAGCTGGGGACAGGGATACGAGCAGTACTTC. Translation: CASSWGQGYEQYF.

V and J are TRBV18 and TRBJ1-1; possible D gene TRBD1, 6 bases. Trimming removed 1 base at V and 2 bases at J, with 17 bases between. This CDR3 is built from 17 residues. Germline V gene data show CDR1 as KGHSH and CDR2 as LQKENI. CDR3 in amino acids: CASSPQGVVGINTEAFF. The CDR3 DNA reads TGTGCCAGCTCACCACAGGGGGTTGTTGGGATAAACACTGAAGCTTTCTTT.

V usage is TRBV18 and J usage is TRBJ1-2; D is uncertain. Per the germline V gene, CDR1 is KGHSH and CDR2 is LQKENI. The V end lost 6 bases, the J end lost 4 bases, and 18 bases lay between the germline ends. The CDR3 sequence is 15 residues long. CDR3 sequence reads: CASSREKQTFYGYTF. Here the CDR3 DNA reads TGTGCCAGCTCCCGGGAGAAACAGACCTTCTATGGCTACACCTTC.

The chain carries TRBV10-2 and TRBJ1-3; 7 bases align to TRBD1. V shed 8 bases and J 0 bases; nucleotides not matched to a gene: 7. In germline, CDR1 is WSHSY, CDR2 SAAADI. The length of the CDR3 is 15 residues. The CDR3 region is CASGTELSSGNTIYF. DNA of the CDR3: TGCGCCAGCGGGACAGAGCTCAGCTCTGGAAACACCATATATTTT.